A selection of T cell receptor beta chains follows, all from one sample in a study of blood T cell repertoires in COVID-19. Generated by immunoSEQ multiplex PCR, the TCRdb table keeps only in-frame clones and is missing some. The sample records 95,000 to 120,000 clones, roughly 84% being singletons. Specimen: peripheral blood. The receptor source for this set is a man aged 40-49 years with acute or convalescent COVID-19. The CDR3 runs from the conserved cysteine through the conserved F or W. Fields, in order: D gene, J gene, clone size, V gene, CDR3 protein, CDR3 DNA. A D gene is named only where the DNA matches it firmly. Part of the rows lack a size; the others show once, few, many or a class for expanded clones.

>TRBD1|TRBJ2-7|NA|TRBV3-1/TRBV3-2
CASRRGQGALGYEQYF
TGTGCCAGCAGGAGGGGACAGGGGGCGCTTGGGTACGAGCAGTACTTC
>NA|TRBJ1-3|once|TRBV19
CASTPFGGHSGNTIYF
TGTGCCAGTACCCCGTTCGGGGGGCACTCTGGAAACACCATATATTTT
>TRBD2|TRBJ2-1|NA|TRBV7-9
CASSSPRGGADEQFF
TGTGCCAGCAGCTCCCCCCGCGGGGGGGCCGATGAGCAGTTCTTC
>TRBD2|TRBJ2-2|few|TRBV15
CATSGVILAGGSGELFF
TGTGCCACCAGCGGAGTGATACTAGCGGGGGGGAGCGGGGAGCTGTTTTTT
>TRBD2|TRBJ2-3|NA|TRBV4-1
CASSQGGDYLGLDTQYF
TGCGCCAGCAGCCAAGGAGGGGACTACCTTGGTCTCGATACGCAGTATTTT
>NA|TRBJ1-1|NA|TRBV18
CASSISVGGNTEAFF
TGTGCCAGCTCTATAAGTGTGGGGGGGAACACTGAAGCTTTCTTT
>TRBD1|TRBJ2-7|NA|TRBV6-1
CASSEIGGQGDEQYF
TGTGCCAGCAGTGAAATTGGGGGACAGGGCGACGAGCAGTACTTC
>TRBD1|TRBJ2-7|once|TRBV6-5
CASEDRGSDEQYF
TGTGCCAGTGAGGACAGGGGGTCCGACGAGCAGTACTTC
>NA|TRBJ1-1|NA|TRBV27
CATRDSPMNTEAFF
TGTGCCACTCGAGACAGCCCTATGAACACTGAAGCTTTCTTT
>NA|TRBJ2-1|few|TRBV5-1
CASSDTVDEQFF
TGCGCCAGCAGTGACACCGTGGATGAGCAGTTCTTC
>NA|TRBJ1-5|NA|TRBV5-1
CASSLSGDSNQPQHF
TGCGCCAGCAGCTTGTCAGGGGATAGCAATCAGCCCCAGCATTTT
>TRBD1|TRBJ1-2|NA|TRBV3-1/TRBV3-2
CASSQGAGGYGYTF
TGTGCCAGCAGCCAAGGGGCAGGGGGCTATGGCTACACCTTC
>TRBD1|TRBJ1-2|NA|TRBV9
CASSGLQGAPYGYTF
TGTGCCAGCAGCGGATTACAGGGGGCGCCCTATGGCTACACCTTC
>TRBD2|TRBJ2-5|NA|TRBV5-4
CASTYSGGVETQYF
TGTGCCAGCACCTATAGCGGGGGGGTGGAGACCCAGTACTTC
>NA|TRBJ1-4|NA|TRBV3-1/TRBV3-2
CASSARGKDEKLFF
TGTGCCAGCAGCGCGCGGGGAAAGGATGAAAAACTGTTTTTT
>TRBD2|TRBJ2-3|NA|TRBV4-3
CASSQDSGGADTQYF
TGCGCCAGCAGCCAAGATAGCGGGGGGGCAGATACGCAGTATTTT
>TRBD1|TRBJ2-7|NA|TRBV14
CASSPFTGTALIYEQYF
TGTGCCAGCAGCCCCTTTACCGGGACAGCCCTCATCTACGAGCAGTACTTC